The rows below give T cell receptor beta chains drawn from one sample of a study of circulating tumor DNA in untreated peripheral T-cell lymphoma. Libraries were prepared by immunoSEQ multiplex PCR; TCRdb keeps only in-frame clonotypes and omits some of them. This sample has thousands of clones, with under 80% found just once. The specimen was tumor tissue. These receptors all come from a human donor with peripheral T-cell lymphoma. The CDR3 runs from the conserved cysteine through the conserved F or W. Clone sizes are given selectively: once, few, many, or a class where the clone is expanded.

V gene: TRBV19
clone size: NA
CDR3 protein: CASIPRASGREYNEQFF

V gene: TRBV7-4
clone size: NA
CDR3 protein: CASRPSDSGNTIYF

V gene: TRBV18
clone size: NA
CDR3 protein: CASSYSNNYGYTF

V gene: TRBV14
clone size: NA
CDR3 protein: CASSQQRGQPQHF

V gene: TRBV7-5
clone size: NA
CDR3 protein: CASSQGPTGGAYGYTF

V gene: TRBV5-1
clone size: NA
CDR3 protein: CASSPTGNEHEQYF

V gene: TRBV11-3
clone size: NA
CDR3 protein: CASSLTGGGTGELFF

V gene: TRBV6-8
clone size: NA
CDR3 protein: CASKESWSYEQYF

V gene: TRBV28
clone size: NA
CDR3 protein: CASSSGGTEAFF

V gene: TRBV7-6
clone size: NA
CDR3 protein: CASSPLSGSGETQYF

V gene: TRBV28
clone size: NA
CDR3 protein: CASIDPSNYGYTF

V gene: TRBV29-1
clone size: NA
CDR3 protein: CSVTGGAGSYEQYF

V gene: TRBV29-1
clone size: NA
CDR3 protein: CSVQKDGANVLTF

V gene: TRBV18
clone size: NA
CDR3 protein: CASPEGGQGANVLTF

V gene: TRBV5-1
clone size: NA
CDR3 protein: CASSSSDRLGNTIYF

V gene: TRBV5-1
clone size: NA
CDR3 protein: CASSEGEGGDKQFF

V gene: TRBV15
clone size: few
CDR3 protein: CATSGPDRNTEAFF

V gene: TRBV30
clone size: NA
CDR3 protein: CAWSATNTGELFF

V gene: TRBV25-1
clone size: NA
CDR3 protein: CASSEMGREARVAQYF

V gene: TRBV18
clone size: NA
CDR3 protein: CASSPVSGRAHEQYF

V gene: TRBV11-3
clone size: NA
CDR3 protein: CASTPPNLVDTQYF

V gene: TRBV11-3
clone size: few
CDR3 protein: CASSLGTPRHTQYF

V gene: TRBV30
clone size: NA
CDR3 protein: CAWSLGRYTEAFF

V gene: TRBV25-1
clone size: NA
CDR3 protein: CASESGRRTGELFF

V gene: TRBV7-2
clone size: NA
CDR3 protein: CASSPSGAVENQPQHF

V gene: TRBV30
clone size: NA
CDR3 protein: CAWKEREGFYEQYF

V gene: TRBV18
clone size: NA
CDR3 protein: CASSPVLAGNTGELFF

V gene: TRBV6-8
clone size: NA
CDR3 protein: CAVSGISLSSTDTQYF

V gene: TRBV18
clone size: NA
CDR3 protein: CASSSQGDSGNTIYF

V gene: TRBV18
clone size: NA
CDR3 protein: CASSSRTSGDTQYF

V gene: TRBV6-8
clone size: NA
CDR3 protein: CASSYLAGLQETQYF

V gene: TRBV14
clone size: NA
CDR3 protein: CASSRDRAYGYTF

V gene: TRBV18
clone size: NA
CDR3 protein: CASSHGQGAALWDGYTF

V gene: TRBV6-8
clone size: NA
CDR3 protein: CAISSGAQETQYF

V gene: TRBV6-8
clone size: NA
CDR3 protein: CASSVHEADTQYF

V gene: TRBV19
clone size: NA
CDR3 protein: CASSINRANTEAFF

V gene: TRBV5-1
clone size: NA
CDR3 protein: CASSFSDRGRGETQYF

V gene: TRBV19
clone size: few
CDR3 protein: CASSIGQGAANEQFF

V gene: TRBV29-1
clone size: NA
CDR3 protein: CSVGLAEETQYF

V gene: TRBV19
clone size: NA
CDR3 protein: CASSIRFHTGELFF

V gene: TRBV19
clone size: NA
CDR3 protein: CASSGTGWYEQYF

V gene: TRBV18
clone size: NA
CDR3 protein: CASSPIYTDTQYF

V gene: TRBV14
clone size: NA
CDR3 protein: CASSPLRGGEQFF

V gene: TRBV5-1
clone size: NA
CDR3 protein: CASSLALGLGNTIYF

V gene: TRBV18
clone size: few
CDR3 protein: CASSPPAAGNTIYF

V gene: TRBV9
clone size: NA
CDR3 protein: CASSPMGTSTDTQYF

V gene: TRBV6-8
clone size: NA
CDR3 protein: CASSYSTSGRSRTDTQYF

V gene: TRBV6-8
clone size: few
CDR3 protein: CASSYVRSNGYTF

V gene: TRBV28
clone size: NA
CDR3 protein: CASSFSRENTDTQYF

V gene: TRBV28
clone size: NA
CDR3 protein: CASTPPGLAGRLRSEQFF

V gene: TRBV6-8
clone size: once
CDR3 protein: CASKKAGVYEQYF

V gene: TRBV10-2
clone size: NA
CDR3 protein: CASRASTDTQYF

V gene: TRBV28
clone size: NA
CDR3 protein: CASSLQAGEVWETQYF